A selection of T cell receptor beta chains follows, all from one sample in a study of T cell responses to AZD1222 COVID-19 vaccine. The table came from immunoSEQ multiplex PCR; TCRdb's copy has only in-frame clones and leaves some out. The sample contains 130,000 to 150,000 clones, approximately 90% of which appear only once. The sequences come from peripheral blood, collected on day 0 of AZD1222 vaccination. The receptors here all came from an adult in good health. Each CDR3 is given with its conserved first and last residue. A D gene is named only where the DNA matches it firmly. Clone size, where shown, is once, few, many, or a class for clones that have expanded.

11	-	TRBJ2-2	once	TRBV6-1	CASSDSKELFF	TGTGCCAGCAGTGACAGTAAGGAGCTGTTTTTT
16	TRBD1	TRBJ2-7	-	TRBV27	CASSSRGQGFSHEQYF	TGTGCCAGCAGCTCCCGGGGACAGGGGTTTTCCCACGAGCAGTACTTC
14	TRBD2	TRBJ2-3	few	TRBV29-1	CSVARGGTTDTQYF	TGCAGCGTTGCCCGGGGGGGGACGACAGATACGCAGTATTTT
16	-	TRBJ2-2	few	TRBV3-1/TRBV3-2	CASSQHLGTNTGELFF	TGTGCCAGCAGCCAACACCTCGGGACCAACACCGGGGAGCTGTTTTTT
17	TRBD2	TRBJ2-4	-	TRBV9	CASSPQTGREDKNIQYF	TGTGCCAGCAGCCCTCAAACTGGGAGGGAAGACAAAAACATTCAGTACTTC
16	-	TRBJ2-3	-	TRBV9	CASSVEGTRGSDTQYF	TGTGCCAGCAGCGTAGAGGGGACAAGGGGATCAGATACGCAGTATTTT
14	-	TRBJ2-2	-	TRBV6-2/TRBV6-3	CASSSGRFDGELFF	TGTGCCAGCAGTTCGGGCAGATTCGACGGGGAGCTGTTTTTT
15	-	TRBJ2-6	-	TRBV19	CASMGPGPGANVLTF	TGTGCCAGTATGGGCCCCGGCCCCGGGGCCAACGTCCTGACTTTC
13	-	TRBJ1-1	-	TRBV7-6	CASSFSAGAEAFF	TGTGCCAGCAGCTTTAGTGCGGGGGCTGAAGCTTTCTTT
14	-	TRBJ1-5	-	TRBV24-1	CATSAGNLNQPQHF	TGTGCCACCAGTGCAGGAAATCTAAATCAGCCCCAGCATTTT
13	TRBD1	TRBJ1-1	-	TRBV29-1	CSVVGQVNTEAFF	TGCAGCGTGGTGGGACAGGTCAACACTGAAGCTTTCTTT
11	-	TRBJ1-2	-	TRBV12-3/TRBV12-4	CASSSGYGYTF	TGTGCCAGCAGTTCTGGGTATGGCTACACCTTC
15	-	TRBJ1-6	-	TRBV27	CASSLAGGYNSPLHF	TGTGCCAGCAGTTTAGCGGGGGGCTACAATTCACCCCTCCACTTT
13	-	TRBJ2-7	few	TRBV5-1	CASTPVPSGEQYF	TGCGCCAGCACCCCGGTTCCCTCGGGGGAGCAGTACTTC
15	-	TRBJ1-2	-	TRBV27	CASKSLSGAAQRDTF	TGTGCCAGCAAAAGTTTAAGTGGGGCAGCACAGAGGGACACCTTC
17	TRBD2	TRBJ2-1	-	TRBV5-1	CASSLGTSGVYYNEQFF	TGCGCCAGCAGCTTGGGGACTAGCGGGGTCTACTACAATGAGCAGTTCTTC
15	-	TRBJ2-5	once	TRBV15	CATSRETIKGETQYF	TGTGCCACCAGCAGAGAAACCATTAAAGGAGAGACCCAGTACTTC
14	-	TRBJ2-2	-	TRBV5-1	CASSLDGPYGELFF	TGCGCCAGCAGCTTGGACGGCCCTTACGGGGAGCTGTTTTTT
15	-	TRBJ2-5	-	TRBV7-9	CASSHVGSVQETQYF	TGTGCCAGCTCCCACGTAGGTTCCGTCCAAGAGACCCAGTACTTC
17	-	TRBJ1-5	-	TRBV24-1	CATSDRHGGNSNQPQHF	TGTGCCACCAGTGACCGCCACGGCGGGAATAGCAATCAGCCCCAGCATTTT
16	-	TRBJ2-7	-	TRBV6-2/TRBV6-3	CASSYSRTGGNYEQYF	TGTGCCAGCAGTTACTCGAGAACAGGCGGGAACTACGAGCAGTACTTC
15	-	TRBJ1-1	once	TRBV27	CASSLNGGSFTEAFF	TGTGCCAGCAGTTTAAATGGCGGGAGCTTTACTGAAGCTTTCTTT
17	TRBD2	TRBJ2-7	-	TRBV7-9	CASSPPGTSGILDEQYF	TGTGCCAGCAGCCCACCAGGGACTAGCGGGATCCTGGACGAGCAGTACTTC
17	TRBD1	TRBJ2-7	few	TRBV4-3	CASSQVGPGQETYEQYF	TGCGCCAGCAGCCAAGTTGGGCCTGGACAGGAAACCTACGAGCAGTACTTC
14	-	TRBJ2-5	-	TRBV2	CASKRHPGEETQYF	TGTGCCAGCAAAAGACATCCGGGAGAGGAGACCCAGTACTTC
14	TRBD1	TRBJ2-7	-	TRBV27	CASSSGTGVDEQYF	TGTGCCAGCAGTAGCGGGACAGGGGTCGACGAGCAGTACTTC
15	-	TRBJ1-6	-	TRBV4-2	CASSQVPNLGSPLHF	TGTGCCAGCAGCCAAGTCCCGAATTTAGGGTCACCCCTCCACTTT
16	TRBD1	TRBJ1-6	-	TRBV11-2	CASSVQRTGGNSPLHF	TGTGCCAGCAGCGTACAACGGACAGGGGGTAATTCACCCCTCCACTTT
16	-	TRBJ1-5	-	TRBV19	CASSLSVHDSNQPQHF	TGTGCCAGTAGCCTTTCGGTCCACGATAGCAATCAGCCCCAGCATTTT
15	TRBD1	TRBJ1-1	-	TRBV7-9	CASSPKGQGNTEAFF	TGTGCCAGCAGCCCAAAGGGACAGGGGAACACTGAAGCTTTCTTT
16	-	TRBJ1-2	-	TRBV9	CASSAPIGGEDYGYTF	TGTGCCAGCAGCGCACCCATTGGAGGGGAGGACTATGGCTACACCTTC
18	-	TRBJ2-7	-	TRBV3-1/TRBV3-2	CASSQDPTDPTASYEQYF	TGTGCCAGCAGCCAAGACCCTACCGACCCGACGGCCTCCTACGAGCAGTACTTC
14	-	TRBJ2-4	-	TRBV2	CASSGQGSANIQYF	TGTGCCAGCAGTGGTCAGGGGTCGGCGAACATTCAGTACTTC
16	TRBD2	TRBJ2-1	few	TRBV19	CACASGSYSSYNEQFF	TGTGCCTGCGCTAGCGGGAGTTATAGCTCCTACAATGAGCAGTTCTTC
15	-	TRBJ1-5	-	TRBV3-1/TRBV3-2	CASSQELPCNQPQHF	TGTGCCAGCAGCCAAGAGCTACCGTGCAATCAGCCCCAGCATTTT
14	TRBD1	TRBJ2-7	-	TRBV6-6	CASSETGRSYEQYF	TGTGCCAGCAGTGAGACAGGGAGATCCTACGAGCAGTACTTC
15	TRBD2	TRBJ2-3	-	TRBV11-2	CASSPSGRRTDTQYF	TGTGCCAGCAGCCCTAGCGGGAGAAGGACAGATACGCAGTATTTT
18	TRBD1	TRBJ1-1	-	TRBV6-4	CASSHERTRGPVHTEAFF	TGTGCCAGCAGCCACGAGCGTACCAGGGGGCCCGTACACACTGAAGCTTTCTTT
15	TRBD2	TRBJ2-7	-	TRBV28	CASSLAEGSSYEQYF	TGTGCCAGCTCACTAGCGGAAGGGAGCTCCTACGAGCAGTACTTC
11	-	TRBJ1-1	few	TRBV29-1	CSAKGELEAFF	TGCAGCGCGAAGGGGGAACTTGAAGCTTTCTTT
14	TRBD1	TRBJ2-3	-	TRBV13	CASSFGTGRDTQYF	TGTGCCAGCAGCTTCGGGACAGGGCGAGATACGCAGTATTTT
17	-	TRBJ2-2	-	TRBV6-1	CASSEQVRAWGTGELFF	TGTGCCAGCAGTGAACAGGTCAGGGCCTGGGGCACCGGGGAGCTGTTTTTT
15	-	TRBJ2-7	-	TRBV3-1/TRBV3-2	CASSQRSTTAGDPYF	TGTGCCAGCAGCCAAAGATCAACAACCGCTGGGGATCCGTACTTC
16	-	TRBJ1-2	-	TRBV3-1/TRBV3-2	CASSQVGRQAFYGYTF	TGTGCCAGCAGCCAAGTCGGGAGACAGGCTTTCTATGGCTACACCTTC
15	TRBD1	TRBJ1-2	-	TRBV3-1/TRBV3-2	CASRPQDRVVYGYTF	TGTGCCAGCAGACCTCAGGACAGGGTGGTGTATGGCTACACCTTC
15	TRBD2	TRBJ2-7	-	TRBV28	CASSPTSGRAGEQYF	TGTGCCAGTAGTCCGACTAGCGGGAGGGCCGGAGAGCAGTACTTC
11	-	TRBJ2-7	-	TRBV6-5	CASSLGGEQYF	TGTGCCAGCAGTCTTGGGGGTGAGCAGTACTTC
15	-	TRBJ1-2	once	TRBV15	CATSRDLAGDDGYTF	TGTGCCACCAGCAGAGATCTAGCAGGGGATGATGGCTACACCTTC
12	-	TRBJ1-5	once	TRBV6-2/TRBV6-3	CASSLKNQPQHF	TGTGCCAGCAGTCTCAAAAATCAGCCCCAGCATTTT
14	-	TRBJ2-1	-	TRBV5-8	CASSLGGLYNEQFF	TGTGCCAGCAGCTTGGGCGGACTGTACAATGAGCAGTTCTTC
16	TRBD1	TRBJ1-1	-	TRBV7-2	CASSSPLDRVVTEAFF	TGTGCCAGCAGCTCTCCCCTGGACAGGGTTGTAACTGAAGCTTTCTTT